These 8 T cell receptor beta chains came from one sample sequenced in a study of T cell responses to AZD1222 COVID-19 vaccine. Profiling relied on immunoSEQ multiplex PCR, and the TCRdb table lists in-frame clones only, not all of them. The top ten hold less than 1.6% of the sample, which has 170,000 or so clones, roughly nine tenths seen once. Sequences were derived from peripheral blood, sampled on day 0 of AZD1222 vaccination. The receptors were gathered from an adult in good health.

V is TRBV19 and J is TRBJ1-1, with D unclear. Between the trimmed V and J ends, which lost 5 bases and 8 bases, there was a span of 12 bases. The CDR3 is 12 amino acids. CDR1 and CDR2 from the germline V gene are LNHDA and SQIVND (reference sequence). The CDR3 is CASSEAVGEAFF. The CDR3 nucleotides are TGTGCCAGTAGTGAAGCGGTCGGGGAAGCTTTCTTT.

As DNA, the CDR3 is TGCGCCAGCAGCCAAGGAAGCGGGAACACCGGGGAGCTGTTTTTT. Translation gives CASSQGSGNTGELFF. This chain connects TRBV4-3 to TRBJ2-2, with D possibly TRBD2 on 5 matching bases. The CDR3 is 15 amino acids. Trimming took 1 base from V and 1 from J, leaving 7 bases between them. Germline CDR1 and CDR2: LGHNA and YSLEER.

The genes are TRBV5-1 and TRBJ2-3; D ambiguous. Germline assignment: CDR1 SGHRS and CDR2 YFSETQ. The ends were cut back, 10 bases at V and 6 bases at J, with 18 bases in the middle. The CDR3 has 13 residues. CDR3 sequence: CACKESYADTQYF. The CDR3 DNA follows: TGCGCCTGCAAAGAATCGTACGCGGATACGCAGTATTTT. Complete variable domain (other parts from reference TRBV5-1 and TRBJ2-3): KAGVTQTPRYLIKTRGQQVTLSCSPISGHRSVSWYQQTPGQGLQFLFEYFSETQRNKGNFPGRFSGRQFSNSRSEMNVSTLELGDSALYLCACKESYADTQYFGPGTRLTVL.

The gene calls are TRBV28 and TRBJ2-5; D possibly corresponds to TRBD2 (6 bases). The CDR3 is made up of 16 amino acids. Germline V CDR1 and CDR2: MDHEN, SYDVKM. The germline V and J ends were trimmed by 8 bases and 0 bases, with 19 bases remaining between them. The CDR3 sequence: CASSPSSGTDQETQYF. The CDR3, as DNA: TGTGCCAGCTCACCAAGCTCCGGGACTGACCAAGAGACCCAGTACTTC.

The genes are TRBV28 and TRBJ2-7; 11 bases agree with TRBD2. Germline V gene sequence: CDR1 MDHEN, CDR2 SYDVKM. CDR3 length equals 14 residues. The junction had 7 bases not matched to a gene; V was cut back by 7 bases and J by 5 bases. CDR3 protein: CASMVAGGPNEQYF. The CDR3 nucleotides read TGTGCCAGCATGGTAGCGGGGGGGCCTAACGAGCAGTACTTC.

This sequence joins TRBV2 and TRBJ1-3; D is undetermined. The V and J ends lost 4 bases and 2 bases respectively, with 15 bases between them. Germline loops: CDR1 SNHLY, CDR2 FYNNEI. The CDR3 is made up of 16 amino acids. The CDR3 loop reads CASSGNPGSPGNTIYF. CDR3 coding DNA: TGTGCCAGCAGTGGAAACCCTGGTTCTCCTGGAAACACCATATATTTT.

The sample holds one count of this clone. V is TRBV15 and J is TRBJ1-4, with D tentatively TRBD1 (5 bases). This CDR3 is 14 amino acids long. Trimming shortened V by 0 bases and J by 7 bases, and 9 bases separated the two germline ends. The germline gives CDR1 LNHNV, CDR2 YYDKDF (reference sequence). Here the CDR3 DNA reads TGTGCCACCAGCAGAGACAGGGCGGTTGAAAAACTGTTTTTT. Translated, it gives CATSRDRAVEKLFF.

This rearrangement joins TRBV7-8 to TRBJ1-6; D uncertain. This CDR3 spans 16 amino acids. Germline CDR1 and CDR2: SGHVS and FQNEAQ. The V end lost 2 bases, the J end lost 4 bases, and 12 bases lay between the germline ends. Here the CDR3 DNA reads TGTGCCAGCAGCTTATCAGAACATCCGTATAATTCACCCCTCCACTTT. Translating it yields CASSLSEHPYNSPLHF.